One sample yielded the 10 T cell receptor beta chains listed below, sequenced in a study of blood T cell repertoires in COVID-19. The data were produced by immunoSEQ multiplex PCR, yet TCRdb's version contains in-frame clones alone and is incomplete. This sample has over 80,000 clones, with 75% found just once. Source material: peripheral blood. The origin of the receptors is a woman in her forties or fifties with acute or convalescent COVID-19.

The chain is built from TRBV2 and TRBJ2-7; 8 bases fit TRBD2. Unmatched junction bases numbered 4, after V lost 1 base and J lost 2 bases. In germline, CDR1 is SNHLY, CDR2 FYNNEI. This CDR3 region has 15 residues. CDR3 sequence (DNA): TGTGCCAGCAGTGAAGAGCGGGGGCGCCCCTACGAGCAGTACTTC. Protein product: CASSEERGRPYEQYF.

This clone was seen only a few times. The rearrangement joins TRBV24-1 to TRBJ2-7; D might be TRBD2 (6 bases). Germline V lookup: CDR1 KGHDR, CDR2 SFDVKD. CDR3 size: 11 residues. Trimming took off 9 bases at V and 2 bases at J, with 7 bases between the two ends. DNA for the CDR3: TGTGCCACCGGGACTCCCTACGAGCAGTACTTC. Protein product: CATGTPYEQYF.

DNA for the CDR3: TGTGCCAGCAGTTTAGGGACAGGCCTAGCTAACTATGGCTACACCTTC. Translation: CASSLGTGLANYGYTF. This chain links TRBV6-5 with TRBJ1-2; 8 bases match TRBD1. The CDR3 sequence is 16 residues long. The V segment lost 4 bases and the J segment 0 bases; nucleotides outside the gene matches: 7. The V gene's germline CDR1 is MNHEY and CDR2 SVGAGI.

This clone was found a few times. The junction departs from germline at one end; a sequencing error may be responsible. The rearrangement uses TRBV28 and TRBJ1-2; TRBD1 agrees at 7 bases. Germline-derived CDR1 and CDR2 are MDHEN and SYDVKM. This CDR3 has 12 residues. CDR3 region: CASSTGEYDYTF. DNA for the CDR3: TGTGCCAGTTCCACAGGGGAATATGACTACACCTTC.

This clone has a handful of counts. The V call is TRBV19, the J call TRBJ1-1, with D hard to call. Trimming cost V 3 bases and J 0 bases, with 11 bases left between them. Germline lookup yields CDR1 LNHDA and CDR2 SQIVND (reference sequence). This CDR3 is 15 amino acids long. CDR3 loop: CASSIVATVNTEAFF. CDR3 sequence (DNA): TGTGCCAGTAGTATCGTCGCCACAGTGAACACTGAAGCTTTCTTT.

This clone came up many times. The chain employs TRBV2 and TRBJ1-2, with D tentatively TRBD1 (5 bases). V lost 8 bases to trimming and J lost 4 bases, with 11 bases between them. Germline-derived CDR1 and CDR2 are SNHLY and FYNNEI. The CDR3 length is 12 residues. CDR3 sequence reads: CASSGNGYGYTF. CDR3 in DNA: TGTGCCAGCTCAGGGAATGGCTATGGCTACACCTTC.

V usage is TRBV7-2 and J usage is TRBJ1-3; D call uncertain. The CDR3 runs 15 residues. The V gene's germline CDR1 is SGHTA and CDR2 FQGNSA. V lost 1 base, J lost 3 bases, and 10 bases lay in between. The DNA for the CDR3 is TGTGCCAGCAGCTTAGGAGCAGGTAGTGGAAACACCATATATTTT. Translated: CASSLGAGSGNTIYF.

The CDR3: CASSEMAGNQPQHF. The CDR3 DNA reads as TGTGCCAGCAGCGAAATGGCGGGCAATCAGCCCCAGCATTTT. The chain has TRBV7-2 and TRBJ1-5; the D is unclear. Per germline, CDR1 SGHTA and CDR2 FQGNSA. The V and J ends lost 5 bases and 2 bases respectively, with 10 bases between them. This CDR3 has 14 amino acids. The full variable domain, in which reference TRBV7-2 and TRBJ1-5 provide the parts outside the CDR3, is GAGVSQSPSNKVTEKGKDVELRCDPISGHTALYWYRQSLGQGLEFLIYFQGNSAPDKSGLPSDRFSAERTGGSVSTLTIQRTQQEDSAVYLCASSEMAGNQPQHFGDGTRLSIL.

The rearrangement uses TRBV10-1 and TRBJ1-6; tentative D call: TRBD1 (6 bases). V was trimmed by 0 bases and J by 10 bases, leaving 19 bases between them. The CDR3 length is 17 residues. The germline gives CDR1 WNHNN, CDR2 SYGVQD (reference sequence). As DNA, the CDR3 is TGCGCCAGCAGTGAGTCGACTCGGCAGGGGTTGAGCTCACCCCTCCACTTT. As protein: CASSESTRQGLSSPLHF.

V usage is TRBV5-1 and J usage is TRBJ2-5, with TRBD2 matching 7 bases. Germline CDR1 and CDR2: SGHRS and YFSETQ. The length of the CDR3 is 14 residues. V was clipped by 0 bases and J by 4 bases; unmatched bases: 3. This CDR3 is CASSLEGGRETQYF. CDR3 nucleotide sequence: TGCGCCAGCAGCTTGGAGGGCGGGAGAGAGACCCAGTACTTC.